This entry lists 26 T cell receptor beta chains sequenced from one sample in a study of blood T cell repertoires in COVID-19 (TCRdb year 2020). Library preparation was by the immunoSEQ multiplex PCR assay. TCRdb's version of the immuneACCESS table is confined to in-frame rearrangements and falls short of the full clone set. An unresolved V gene accounts for under half of the shortfall where checked; the remainder is of unknown origin. This sample holds 150,000 to 200,000 clones; approximately 89% were observed only once. Roughly 8.2% of the sample is in the top ten clones. The sample taken for sequencing was peripheral blood. The receptors stem from a woman aged 55-75 years with acute or convalescent COVID-19.

This chain uses TRBV25-1 with TRBJ1-3; 9 nucleotides line up with TRBD1. The germline gives CDR1 MGHDK, CDR2 SYGVNS. This CDR3 region has 18 residues. With 2 bases clipped from V and 1 base from J, the junction kept 9 bases outside the gene matches. This CDR3 is CASSETEGQGRSGNTIYF. For the CDR3, the DNA is TGTGCCAGCAGTGAAACGGAGGGACAGGGAAGGTCTGGAAACACCATATATTTT. The full variable domain, its missing parts supplied by reference TRBV25-1 and TRBJ1-3, is EADIYQTPRYLVIGTGKKITLECSQTMGHDKMYWYQQDPGMELHLIHYSYGVNSTEKGDLSSESTVSRIRTEHFPLTLESARPSHTSQYLCASSETEGQGRSGNTIYFGEGSWLTVV.

The V gene is TRBV19, the J gene TRBJ1-1; TRBD1 matches 7 bases. The junction had 6 bases not matched to a gene; V was cut back by 1 base and J by 4 bases. CDR1 LNHDA and CDR2 SQIVND come from the germline V gene (reference sequence). The CDR3 runs 15 residues. The CDR3 is CASSIVRTGGTEAFF. The CDR3 DNA sequence: TGTGCCAGTAGTATAGTTCGGACAGGTGGCACTGAAGCTTTCTTT.

This chain uses TRBV11-2 with TRBJ1-1; possibly TRBD1 for D (6 bases). Germline CDR1 is SGHAT and CDR2 is FQNNGV. Trimming cost V 5 bases and J 4 bases, with 14 bases left between them. This CDR3 is 14 amino acids long. CDR3 DNA: TGTGCCAGCAGCCTACAGGGTGGCCTCACTGAAGCTTTCTTT. It specifies CASSLQGGLTEAFF.

This sequence joins TRBV11-2 and TRBJ1-1; D uncertain. The CDR3 loop spans 14 amino acids. The germline gives CDR1 SGHAT, CDR2 FQNNGV. Trimming stripped 2 bases from V and 4 bases from J, with 11 bases between. The CDR3 DNA reads as TGTGCCAGCAGCTTATACGGGGAAGGCACTGAAGCTTTCTTT. Its translation: CASSLYGEGTEAFF. Full variable domain (missing parts from reference TRBV11-2 and TRBJ1-1): EAGVAQSPRYKIIEKRQSVAFWCNPISGHATLYWYQQILGQGPKLLIQFQNNGVVDDSQLPKDRFSAERLKGVDSTLKIQPAKLEDSAVYLCASSLYGEGTEAFFGQGTRLTVV.

V is TRBV5-1 and J is TRBJ1-1, with a tentative D call TRBD1 (5 bases). The germline V gene has CDR1 SGHRS and CDR2 YFSETQ. The CDR3 is 16 amino acids. V was trimmed by 0 bases and J by 3 bases, leaving 15 bases between them. The CDR3 reads CASSLEAGPADTEAFF. CDR3 nucleotides: TGCGCCAGCAGCTTGGAGGCAGGGCCCGCCGACACTGAAGCTTTCTTT.

CDR3 loop: CASSFSGTRANTGELFF. The DNA for the CDR3 is TGTGCCAGCAGCTTCTCCGGGACTAGGGCGAACACCGGGGAGCTGTTTTTT. This chain uses TRBV7-3 with TRBJ2-2; 8 bases line up with TRBD2. With V trimmed by 3 bases and J by 0 bases, 6 bases remained unmatched. The germline CDR1 and CDR2 sequences are SGHTA and FQGTGA. CDR3 length equals 17 residues. Full variable domain (outside the CDR3, taken from reference TRBV7-3 and TRBJ2-2): GAGVSQTPSNKVTEKGKYVELRCDPISGHTALYWYRQSLGQGPEFLIYFQGTGAADDSGLPNDRFFAVRPEGSVSTLKIQRTERGDSAVYLCASSFSGTRANTGELFFGEGSRLTVL.

V and J are TRBV12-3 or TRBV12-4 and TRBJ1-1, with no clear D. CDR3 length: 11 amino acids. V was trimmed by 7 bases and J by 7 bases, leaving 10 bases between them. The CDR3 sequence is CASTGLIEAFF. Written as DNA, the CDR3 is TGTGCCAGCACGGGGTTAATTGAAGCTTTCTTT.

The chain combines TRBV2 with TRBJ2-1, with D perhaps TRBD2 (6 bases). Germline lookup yields CDR1 SNHLY and CDR2 FYNNEI. The CDR3 spans 15 residues. With 4 bases removed from V and 4 bases from J, the gap between germline ends came to 14 bases. CDR3 in amino acids: CASSGERAGYNEQFF. CDR3 nucleotides: TGTGCCAGCAGTGGGGAGAGGGCGGGATACAATGAGCAGTTCTTC.

The V call is TRBV15, the J call TRBJ1-5; D perhaps matches TRBD1 (5 bases). CDR3 length: 15 amino acids. V lost 1 base, J lost 4 bases, and 11 bases lay in between. Germline values: CDR1 LNHNV, CDR2 YYDKDF (reference sequence). The chain's CDR3 is CATSRARQGNQPQHF. In nucleotides, the CDR3 is TGTGCCACCAGCAGAGCGAGGCAGGGAAATCAGCCCCAGCATTTT.

This chain uses TRBV19 with TRBJ1-1; 8 nucleotides align to TRBD1. There are 13 residues in the CDR3. The germline CDR1 and CDR2 sequences are LNHDA and SQIVND (reference sequence). V dropped 6 bases and J dropped 6; count of bases not matched to a gene: 6. Here the CDR3 DNA reads TGTGCCAGTAGCCTGAGACAGGGGTCTGAAGCTTTCTTT. It is translated as CASSLRQGSEAFF.

The V call is TRBV2, the J call TRBJ1-6, with D perhaps matching TRBD1 (6 bases). V lost 10 bases and J lost 4, with 11 bases in between. The CDR3 runs to 13 residues. The germline CDR1 and CDR2 sequences are SNHLY and FYNNEI. This CDR3 reads CATRGGYNSPLHF. The DNA of the CDR3 is TGTGCCACCCGAGGGGGATATAATTCACCCCTCCACTTT.

The chain joins TRBV5-1 to TRBJ1-5; possible D gene TRBD1, 6 bases. Trimming removed 1 base at V and 3 bases at J, with 11 bases between. The germline V gene encodes CDR1 SGHRS and CDR2 YFSETQ. The CDR3 sequence is 15 residues long. The CDR3 reads CASSLQGLNNQPQHF. CDR3 DNA sequence: TGCGCCAGCAGCTTGCAGGGGTTGAACAATCAGCCCCAGCATTTT.

The chain carries TRBV5-8 and TRBJ1-5; D possibly corresponds to TRBD1 (5 bases). Germline V lookup: CDR1 SGHTS, CDR2 YDEGEE. V was pared by 4 bases and J by 5 bases, with 10 bases between. There are 13 residues in the CDR3. CDR3 in DNA: TGTGCCAGCAGCGCAGGGAGGGATCAGCCCCAGCATTTT. Protein product: CASSAGRDQPQHF.

The J gene is TRBJ1-2, the V gene TRBV12-3 or TRBV12-4; tentatively, D is TRBD1 (6 bases). V was clipped by 4 bases and J by 8 bases, with 11 bases between them. The CDR3 runs 12 residues. This chain's CDR3 is CASSSTGGGYTF. CDR3 nucleotide sequence: TGTGCCAGCAGTTCGACAGGAGGCGGCTACACCTTC.

CDR3 loop: CASSSVQGLNTEAFF. The CDR3, as DNA: TGCGCCAGCAGCAGCGTACAGGGGTTGAACACTGAAGCTTTCTTT. The chain uses TRBV5-1 and TRBJ1-1; TRBD1 aligns across 7 bases. This CDR3 comprises 15 residues. Germline trimming cut 4 bases from V and 0 bases from J; bases unmatched to any gene: 6. The germline CDR1 and CDR2 sequences are SGHRS and YFSETQ.

This clone occurred a few times. The rearrangement joins TRBV18 to TRBJ1-2; 10 positions agree with TRBD1. The length of the CDR3 is 15 residues. Germline V gives CDR1 KGHSH, CDR2 LQKENI. The trim removed 5 bases at V and 5 bases at J, leaving 8 bases unmatched. The CDR3 bases are TGTGCCAGCTCAACAACGACGGGACAGGGGTATGGCTACACCTTC. Residues: CASSTTTGQGYGYTF.

The genes are TRBV2 and TRBJ2-2, with no clear D. CDR3 length: 14 residues. Germline V gene lookup returns CDR1 SNHLY and CDR2 FYNNEI. V was clipped by 5 bases and J by 3 bases, with 10 bases between them. CDR3 loop: CASSSAAYTGELFF. The DNA of the CDR3 is TGTGCCAGCAGTAGTGCGGCTTACACCGGGGAGCTGTTTTTT.

This rearrangement joins TRBV18 to TRBJ2-3; 8 bases map to TRBD2. The length of the CDR3 is 13 residues. From germline, CDR1 is KGHSH and CDR2 LQKENI. The J segment lost 5 bases and the V segment lost 6 bases, leaving 4 bases of the junction unmatched. The CDR3 reads CASSPGGLDTQYF. The DNA for the CDR3 is TGTGCCAGCTCCCCGGGGGGGCTAGATACGCAGTATTTT.

The chain is built from TRBV7-9 and TRBJ1-2, with D possibly TRBD1 on 6 matching bases. V was shortened by 1 base and J by 2 bases, with 17 bases between the two germline ends. The CDR3 runs 17 residues. CDR1 and CDR2 from the germline V gene are SEHNR and FQNEAQ (reference sequence). The CDR3 protein is CASSLGGARGPNYGYTF. CDR3 DNA sequence: TGTGCCAGCAGCTTAGGGGGAGCCAGGGGCCCGAACTATGGCTACACCTTC.

The chain has TRBV14 and TRBJ2-5; D is unclear. The CDR3 is made up of 12 amino acids. Germline assignment: CDR1 SGHDN and CDR2 FVKESK. V was clipped by 1 base and J by 6 bases, with 6 bases between them. The CDR3 nucleotides are TGTGCCAGCAGCCAAGTTAGCCAGACCCAGTACTTC. This codes for CASSQVSQTQYF. Using reference TRBV14 and TRBJ2-5 for the parts outside the CDR3, the full variable domain is EAGVTQFPSHSVIEKGQTVTLRCDPISGHDNLYWYRRVMGKEIKFLLHFVKESKQDESGMPNNRFLAERTGGTYSTLKVQPAELEDSGVYFCASSQVSQTQYFGPGTRLLVL.

V is TRBV6-5 and J is TRBJ2-7, with TRBD2 identical over 11 bases. The V gene's germline CDR1 is MNHEY and CDR2 SVGAGI. After removal of 6 bases from V and 7 bases from J, the junction contained 11 bases not matched to a gene. This CDR3 has 15 amino acids. CDR3 region: CASRALAGGAEEQYF. The CDR3 nucleotides read TGTGCCAGCAGAGCGCTAGCGGGAGGCGCGGAGGAGCAGTACTTC.

The rearrangement joins TRBV3-1 (or the pseudogene TRBV3-2) to TRBJ2-1, with 10 bases identical to TRBD2. Trimming cost V 1 base and J 7 bases; bases outside gene matches: 10. Per the germline V gene, CDR1 is LGHDT and CDR2 is YNNKEL (reference sequence). This CDR3 is built from 17 residues. The CDR3 DNA follows: TGTGCCAGCAGCCAAGGAGGGAGCGGGAGGGCAAGGAATGAGCAGTTCTTC. Residues: CASSQGGSGRARNEQFF.

The rearrangement uses TRBV5-1 and TRBJ1-1; 8 positions match TRBD1. CDR3 size: 16 residues. V dropped 4 bases and J dropped 5; count of bases not matched to a gene: 13. Germline lookup yields CDR1 SGHRS and CDR2 YFSETQ. The CDR3, as DNA: TGCGCCAGCAGCATAGGATCCGGGACAGGACTAACTGAAGCTTTCTTT. This sequence encodes CASSIGSGTGLTEAFF.

CDR3 region: CASTLLGSEAFF. The CDR3 DNA follows: TGTGCCAGCACACTCTTGGGCAGTGAAGCTTTCTTT. The genes are TRBV28 and TRBJ1-1; D not certain. CDR1 is MDHEN and CDR2 is SYDVKM in the germline V gene. V was shortened by 7 bases and J by 7 bases, with 13 bases between the two germline ends. The CDR3 runs 12 residues.

The J gene is TRBJ2-7, the V gene TRBV6-5, with D perhaps matching TRBD2 (5 bases). CDR1 and CDR2 from the germline V gene are MNHEY and SVGAGI. Trimming took off 1 base at V and 5 bases at J, with 9 bases between the two ends. This CDR3 contains 13 residues. CDR3 region: CASSYFPGNEQYF. DNA for the CDR3: TGTGCCAGCAGTTACTTTCCCGGGAACGAGCAGTACTTC.

This chain links TRBV28 with TRBJ1-2; 9 bases are shared with TRBD1. CDR3 length: 15 residues. From germline, CDR1 is MDHEN and CDR2 SYDVKM. Germline trimming cut 3 bases from V and 6 bases from J; bases unmatched to any gene: 8. CDR3 in DNA: TGTGCCAGCAGTTTCGCGGGACAGGGACTTAATGGCTACACCTTC. This codes for CASSFAGQGLNGYTF.